This paragraph covers one T cell receptor (beta chain) sequence. This sample is drawn from a study of blood T cell repertoires in COVID-19. Study background: Cohort 3 donors were reported recovered after two negative PCRs, clearance, or symptom resolution. Researchers got acute and convalescent COVID-19 samples from the United States, Italy and Spain.

Assay used: immunoSEQ multiplex PCR; TCRdb lists only in-frame clones, some missing. The profile covers 200,000 or so clones, with around nine tenths appearing a single time and 7.2% taken by the ten largest. Ages ranged from about 18 to 89 years, with residence in fewer than 25 US areas. Which cohort a participant joined came from the clinical history participants gave. The CDR3 has 14 amino acids. Trimming removed 1 base from V and 10 bases from J; junction bases left unmatched: 7. Germline V gives CDR1 MGHDK, CDR2 SYGVNS. This clonotype was sampled from a man aged 25 to 40 in a cohort exposed to, infected with or recovered from COVID-19 (not recorded which). Sequencing input: PBMCs or T cells enriched from blood (not recorded which). The chain combines TRBV25-1 with TRBJ2-1; 7 bases fit TRBD2. CDR3 in DNA: TGTGCCAGCAGTGAATTTGAGTTGGGGGGGGAGCAGTTCTTC. It translates to CASSEFELGGEQFF. Based on the CDR3 plus reference TRBV25-1 and TRBJ2-1, the full variable domain is EADIYQTPRYLVIGTGKKITLECSQTMGHDKMYWYQQDPGMELHLIHYSYGVNSTEKGDLSSESTVSRIRTEHFPLTLESARPSHTSQYLCASSEFELGGEQFFGPGTRLTVL.